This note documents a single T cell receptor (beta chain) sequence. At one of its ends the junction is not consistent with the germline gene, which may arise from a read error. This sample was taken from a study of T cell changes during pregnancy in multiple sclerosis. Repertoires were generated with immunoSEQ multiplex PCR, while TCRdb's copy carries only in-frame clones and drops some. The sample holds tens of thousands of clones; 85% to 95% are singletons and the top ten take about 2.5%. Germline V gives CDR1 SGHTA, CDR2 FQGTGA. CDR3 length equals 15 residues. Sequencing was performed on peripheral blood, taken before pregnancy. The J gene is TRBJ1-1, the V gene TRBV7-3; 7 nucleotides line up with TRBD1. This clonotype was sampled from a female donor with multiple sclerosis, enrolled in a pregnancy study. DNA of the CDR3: TGTGCCAGCAGCTTAGGGGACAGACGGAACGCTGAAGCTTTCTTT. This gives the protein CASSLGDRRNAEAFF.